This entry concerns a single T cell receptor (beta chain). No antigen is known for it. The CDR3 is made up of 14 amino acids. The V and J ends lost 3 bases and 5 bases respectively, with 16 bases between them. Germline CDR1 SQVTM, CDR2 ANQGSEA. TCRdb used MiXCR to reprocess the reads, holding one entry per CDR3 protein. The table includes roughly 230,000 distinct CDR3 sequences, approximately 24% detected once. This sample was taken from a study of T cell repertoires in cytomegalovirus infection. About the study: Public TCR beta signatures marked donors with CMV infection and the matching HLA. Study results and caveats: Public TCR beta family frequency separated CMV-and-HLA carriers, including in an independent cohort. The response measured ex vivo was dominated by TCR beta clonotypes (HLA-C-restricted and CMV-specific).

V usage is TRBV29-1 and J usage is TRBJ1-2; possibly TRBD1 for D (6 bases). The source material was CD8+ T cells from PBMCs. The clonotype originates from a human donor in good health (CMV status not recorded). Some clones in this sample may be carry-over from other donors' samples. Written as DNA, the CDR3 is TGCAGCGTTGATCCGGTACAGGGACCGTATGGCTACACCTTC. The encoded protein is CSVDPVQGPYGYTF.